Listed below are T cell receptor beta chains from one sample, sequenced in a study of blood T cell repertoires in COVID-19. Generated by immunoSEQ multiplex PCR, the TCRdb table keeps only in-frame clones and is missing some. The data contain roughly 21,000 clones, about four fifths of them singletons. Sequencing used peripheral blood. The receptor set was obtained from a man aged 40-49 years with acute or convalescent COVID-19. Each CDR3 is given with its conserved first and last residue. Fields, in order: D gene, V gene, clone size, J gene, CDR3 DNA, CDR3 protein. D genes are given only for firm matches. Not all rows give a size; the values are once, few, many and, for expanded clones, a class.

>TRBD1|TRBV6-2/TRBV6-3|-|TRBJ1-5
TGTGCCAGCAGTCCGGGACAGTCGAATCAGCCCCAGCATTTT
CASSPGQSNQPQHF
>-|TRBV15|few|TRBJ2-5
TGTGCCACCAGCAGAGAGCCGGACACCCAAGAGACCCAGTACTTC
CATSREPDTQETQYF
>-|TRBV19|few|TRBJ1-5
TGTGCCAGTAGTCCCTACTCGGACAGCGACAATCAGCCCCAGCATTTT
CASSPYSDSDNQPQHF
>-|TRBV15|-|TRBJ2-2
TGTGCCATCGGGCCGGTGGCAGGGGGGTCCGGGGAGCTGTTTTTT
CAIGPVAGGSGELFF
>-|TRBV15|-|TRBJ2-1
TGTGCCACCAGCAGATCCCTCGCGGGCTCCTACAATGAGCAGTTCTTC
CATSRSLAGSYNEQFF
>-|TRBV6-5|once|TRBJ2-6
TGTGCCAGCGGGGAGGAAGGGGCCAACGTCCTGACTTTC
CASGEEGANVLTF
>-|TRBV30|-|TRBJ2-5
TGTGCCTGGAGTGTAATTCGGCAGGAAGAGACCCAGTACTTC
CAWSVIRQEETQYF
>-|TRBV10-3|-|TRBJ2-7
TGTGCCATCAGTGAGCCCCCCTTATACGAGCAGTACTTC
CAISEPPLYEQYF
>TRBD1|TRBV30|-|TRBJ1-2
TGTGCCTGGACCCGACAGGGGGCGCAGGGTGGCTACACCTTC
CAWTRQGAQGGYTF
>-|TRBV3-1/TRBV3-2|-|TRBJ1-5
TGTGCCAGCAGCCAAGGTCAGGGGATCAATCAGCCCCAGCATTTT
CASSQGQGINQPQHF
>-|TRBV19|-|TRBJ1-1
TGTGCCAGTAGTAGCAGGGTTGGCACTGAAGCTTTCTTT
CASSSRVGTEAFF
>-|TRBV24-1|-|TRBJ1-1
TGTGCCACCCGGGAAAGAAGGGACACCGAAGCTTTCTTT
CATRERRDTEAFF
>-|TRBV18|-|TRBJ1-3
TGTGCCAGCTCACCACTCTCAGGGTCTGGAAACACCATATATTTT
CASSPLSGSGNTIYF
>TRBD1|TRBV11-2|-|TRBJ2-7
TGTGCCAGCAGCTTGGACAGGGACCACGAGCAGTACTTC
CASSLDRDHEQYF
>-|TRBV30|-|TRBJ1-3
TGTGCCTCTACTACAGGGCGAAGAACTGGAAACACCATATATTTT
CASTTGRRTGNTIYF
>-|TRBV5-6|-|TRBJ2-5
TGTGCCAGCGGCAGCGGTCAAGAGACCCAGTACTTC
CASGSGQETQYF
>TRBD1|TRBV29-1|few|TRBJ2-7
TGCAGCGCGAGACAGGGTAGTTTGGAGTACTTC
CSARQGSLEYF
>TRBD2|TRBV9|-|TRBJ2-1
TGTGCCAGCAGCCCCTCTATAGCGGGAGTCAACAATGAGCAGTTCTTC
CASSPSIAGVNNEQFF
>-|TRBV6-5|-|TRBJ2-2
TGTGCCAGCAGTTACTCGATAGGAGTAAAGGGGGAGCTGTTTTTT
CASSYSIGVKGELFF
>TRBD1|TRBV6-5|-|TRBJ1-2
TGTGCCAGCAGTAGATGGACAGGGACTAACTATGGCTACACCTTC
CASSRWTGTNYGYTF
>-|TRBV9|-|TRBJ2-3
TGTGCCAGCAGCGTAGCACAGGGTGAGATGTATACGCAGTATTTT
CASSVAQGEMYTQYF
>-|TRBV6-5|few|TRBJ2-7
TGTGCCAGCACCGACACCAACTACGAGCAGTACTTC
CASTDTNYEQYF
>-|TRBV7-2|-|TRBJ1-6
TGTGCCAGCAGCTCAACAGGCGGCTCCTATAATTCACCCCTCCACTTT
CASSSTGGSYNSPLHF
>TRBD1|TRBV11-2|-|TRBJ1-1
TGTGCCAGCAGCGTCGACAGGGACACTGAAGCTTTCTTT
CASSVDRDTEAFF
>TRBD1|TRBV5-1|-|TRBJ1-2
TGCGCCAGCAGCAAAACAGGGGGTGGATATGGCTACACCTTC
CASSKTGGGYGYTF
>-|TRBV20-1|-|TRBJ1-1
TGCAGTGCCCTAAGGACAGATGAAGCTTTCTTT
CSALRTDEAFF
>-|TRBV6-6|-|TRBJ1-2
TGTGCCAGCAGTTACTCTCGGGACACGGCTAACTATGGCTACACCTTC
CASSYSRDTANYGYTF
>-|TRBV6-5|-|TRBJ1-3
TGTGCCAGCAGACAGGTTTCAGGAAACACCATATATTTT
CASRQVSGNTIYF
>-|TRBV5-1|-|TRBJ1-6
TGCGCCAGCTCGATCGACAGATCGTATAATTCACCCCTCCACTTT
CASSIDRSYNSPLHF
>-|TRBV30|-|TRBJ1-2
TGTGCCTGGTCGACCGGGATTAACTATGGCTACACCTTC
CAWSTGINYGYTF
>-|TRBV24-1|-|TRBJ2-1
TGTGCCACCAGTGATTCGGGACTGTGGAATGAGCAGTTCTTC
CATSDSGLWNEQFF
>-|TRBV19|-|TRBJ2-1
TGTGCCAGTAGTATAGAGGCGGAATCCTACAATGAGCAGTTCTTC
CASSIEAESYNEQFF
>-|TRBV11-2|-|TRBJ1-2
TGTGCCAGCAGCGTCAACAGGAATATGGCTAACAGAAATGGCTACACCTTC
CASSVNRNMANRNGYTF
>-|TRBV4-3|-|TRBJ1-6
TGCGCCAGCAGCCAAGGTAGGGGGAATTCACCCCTCCACTTT
CASSQGRGNSPLHF
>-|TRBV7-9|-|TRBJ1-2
TGTGCCAGCAGCTTAGAGGGACATGGGTCTGGCTACACCTTC
CASSLEGHGSGYTF
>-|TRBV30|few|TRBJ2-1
TGTGCCTGGAGTGTGTTGCGGGAAGGTGAGCAGTTCTTC
CAWSVLREGEQFF
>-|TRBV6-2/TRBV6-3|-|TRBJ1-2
TGTGCCAGCAGTTCAGGGAAGGGCTACACCTTC
CASSSGKGYTF
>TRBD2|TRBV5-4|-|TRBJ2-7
TGTGCCAGCAGCTTGGGACTAGCGGAAATCTACGAGCAGTACTTC
CASSLGLAEIYEQYF
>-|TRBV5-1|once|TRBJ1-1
TGCGCCAGCAGCGCCCTGGACAGGAACACTGAAGCTTTCTTT
CASSALDRNTEAFF
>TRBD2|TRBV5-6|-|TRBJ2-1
TGTGCCAGCAGCTTGGCCGGGGCTAGCGGGAGCGCCTACAATGAGCAGTTCTTC
CASSLAGASGSAYNEQFF
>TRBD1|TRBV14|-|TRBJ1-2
TGTGCCAGCACCCCCATAGAGGGGGCTGGCTACACCTTC
CASTPIEGAGYTF
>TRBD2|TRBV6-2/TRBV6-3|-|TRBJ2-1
TGTGCCAGCAGCACCGGGACTAGCCGCTTTGATGAGCAGTTCTTC
CASSTGTSRFDEQFF
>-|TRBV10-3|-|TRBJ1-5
TGTGCCAGCGGACATTATAGCAATCAGCCCCAGCATTTT
CASGHYSNQPQHF
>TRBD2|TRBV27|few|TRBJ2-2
TGTGCCAGCAGTTCCCCTAGCGGGAGGATAAGGAACACCGGGGAGCTGTTTTTT
CASSSPSGRIRNTGELFF
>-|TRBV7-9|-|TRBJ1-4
TGTGCCAGCAGCTTTTCCGCGGCAGTCGAAGCAACTAATGAAAAACTGTTTTTT
CASSFSAAVEATNEKLFF
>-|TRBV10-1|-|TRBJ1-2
TGCGCCAGCAGTGGTTCGAGGAACTATGGCTACACCTTC
CASSGSRNYGYTF
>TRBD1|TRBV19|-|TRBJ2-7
TGTGCCAGTAGTACCAGACAGGGGACCTACGAGCAGTACTTC
CASSTRQGTYEQYF
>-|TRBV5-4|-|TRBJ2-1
TGTGCCAGCAGAGTCACAGGGTACAATGAGCAGTTCTTC
CASRVTGYNEQFF
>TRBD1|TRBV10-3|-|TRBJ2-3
TGTGCCATGCACCCTGGACAGGGGAGCACAGATACGCAGTATTTT
CAMHPGQGSTDTQYF